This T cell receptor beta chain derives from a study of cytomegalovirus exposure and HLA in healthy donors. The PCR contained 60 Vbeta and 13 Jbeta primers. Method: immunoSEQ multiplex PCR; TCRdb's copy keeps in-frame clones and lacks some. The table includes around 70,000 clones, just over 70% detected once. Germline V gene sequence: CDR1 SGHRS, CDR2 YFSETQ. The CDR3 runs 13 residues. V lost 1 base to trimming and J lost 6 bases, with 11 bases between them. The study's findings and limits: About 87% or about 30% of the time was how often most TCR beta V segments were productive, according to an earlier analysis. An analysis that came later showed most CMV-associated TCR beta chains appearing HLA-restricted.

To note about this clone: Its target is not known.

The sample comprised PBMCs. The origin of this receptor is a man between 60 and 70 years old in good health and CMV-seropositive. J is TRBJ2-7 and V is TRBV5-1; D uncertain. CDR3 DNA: TGCGCCAGCAGCTTGAGCGTCGGCCTCGAGCAGTACTTC. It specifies CASSLSVGLEQYF.